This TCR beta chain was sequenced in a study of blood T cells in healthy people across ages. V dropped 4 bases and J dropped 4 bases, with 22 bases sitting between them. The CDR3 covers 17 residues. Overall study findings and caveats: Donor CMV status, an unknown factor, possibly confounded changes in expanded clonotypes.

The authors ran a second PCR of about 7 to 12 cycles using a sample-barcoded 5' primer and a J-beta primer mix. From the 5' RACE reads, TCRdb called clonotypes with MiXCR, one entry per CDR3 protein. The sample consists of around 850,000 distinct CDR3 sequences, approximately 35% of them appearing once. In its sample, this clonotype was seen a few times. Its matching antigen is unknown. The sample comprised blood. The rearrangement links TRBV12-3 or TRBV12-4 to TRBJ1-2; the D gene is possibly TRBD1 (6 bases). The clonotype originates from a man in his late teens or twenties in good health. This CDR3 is CASSSRKHSRGGYGYTF. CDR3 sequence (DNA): TGTGCCAGCAGTTCACGTAAACACTCCAGGGGAGGCTATGGCTACACCTTC.